Listed below are T cell receptor beta chains from one sample, sequenced in a study of OX40 agonist ivuxolimab in advanced cancers. Clones were sequenced by immunoSEQ multiplex PCR, and TCRdb holds only the in-frame ones, with some missing. The table shows tens of thousands of clones, with under 90% occurring only once. Source: CD4+ or CD8+ T cells sorted from blood, taken in a trial of the OX40 agonist ivuxolimab. Receptors were obtained from an adult with an advanced solid tumor such as melanoma, head and neck, liver or kidney cancer. The CDR3 runs from the conserved cysteine through the conserved F or W. D genes are given only for firm matches. The size field is filled for only some rows; it gives once, few, many or a size class.

d_gene	j_gene	v_gene	abundance	CDR3nt	CDR3aa
NA	TRBJ1-5	TRBV19	NA	TGTGCCAGTAGTGCCCCTACAGCCCAGCCCCAGCATTTT	CASSAPTAQPQHF
NA	TRBJ1-3	TRBV6-5	NA	TGTGCCAGCAGAAGGACCGGAGGCGCCATATATTTT	CASRRTGGAIYF
NA	TRBJ2-1	TRBV18	NA	TGTGCCAGCTCACCCGGGACTTCAGAGTATGAGCAGTTCTTC	CASSPGTSEYEQFF
NA	TRBJ2-7	TRBV2	NA	TGTGCCAGCAGTGAAGTCGGACTGGGCGGATACGAGCAGTACTTC	CASSEVGLGGYEQYF
TRBD1	TRBJ1-4	TRBV19	NA	TGTGCCAGTAAAGCCAGGGGGGAGTATGAAAAACTGTTTTTT	CASKARGEYEKLFF
NA	TRBJ2-2	TRBV10-3	NA	TGTGCCATCAGTGGAGTAGCGGCATCGAACACCGGGGAGCTGTTTTTT	CAISGVAASNTGELFF
TRBD2	TRBJ2-7	TRBV7-3	NA	TGTGCCAGCAGCTCTTCCGGGACTAGCGGGAAGAGCTCCTACGAGCAGTACTTC	CASSSSGTSGKSSYEQYF
TRBD1	TRBJ2-2	TRBV5-1	NA	TGCGCCAGCAGCTCTATCGACAGGGGGTCCGGGGAGCTGTTTTTT	CASSSIDRGSGELFF
NA	TRBJ1-1	TRBV5-1	NA	TGCGCCAGCAGCTTGGCGGGCAGCAATAGCATGAACACTGAAGCTTTCTTT	CASSLAGSNSMNTEAFF
NA	TRBJ2-3	TRBV10-3	once	TGTGCCATCACCGAGCATGGCACAGATACGCAGTATTTT	CAITEHGTDTQYF
NA	TRBJ1-5	TRBV21-1	NA	TGTGCCAGCAGCAAAGGCGGCTCTGGGGCAGGGGAACAGCCCCAGCATTTT	CASSKGGSGAGEQPQHF
TRBD1	TRBJ1-5	TRBV28	NA	TGTGCCAGCAGACCCGACAGGGACTTCAATCAGCCCCAGCATTTT	CASRPDRDFNQPQHF
NA	TRBJ2-2	TRBV5-1	once	TGCGCCAGCAGCTTGGTGGCAGGGGATAGCGGGGAGCTGTTTTTT	CASSLVAGDSGELFF
TRBD1	TRBJ1-5	TRBV28	NA	TGTGCCAGCAGGGAAGGGACAGGCAATCAGCCCCAGCATTTT	CASREGTGNQPQHF
TRBD2	TRBJ2-1	TRBV5-1	NA	TGCGCCAGCAGCGATACTAGCGGGAGCGATGAGCAGTTCTTC	CASSDTSGSDEQFF
TRBD1	TRBJ1-4	TRBV5-4	NA	TGTGCCAGCAGCTTTCCCGGGACAGGGATCGAAAAACTGTTTTTT	CASSFPGTGIEKLFF
NA	TRBJ1-1	TRBV7-8	few	TGTGCCAGCAGGGTAGGTGGGACTGAAGCTTTCTTT	CASRVGGTEAFF
NA	TRBJ2-1	TRBV27	NA	TGTGCCAGCAGCCCCCGGGGTACCTACAATGAGCAGTTCTTC	CASSPRGTYNEQFF
NA	TRBJ1-1	TRBV21-1	NA	TGTGCCAGCAGCATCCGAGTGGACAGGCACGTGTTTGCTGAAGCTTTCTTT	CASSIRVDRHVFAEAFF
TRBD1	TRBJ2-5	TRBV2	NA	TGTGCCAGCAGTGATGGGACAGGGGGCCAAGAGACCCAGTACTTC	CASSDGTGGQETQYF
NA	TRBJ1-2	TRBV6-5	NA	TGTGCCAGCAGTTACCCGGGGGGTGCTGGCTACACCTTC	CASSYPGGAGYTF
TRBD2	TRBJ2-1	TRBV5-4	once	TGTGCCAGCAGCGCAGCGGGAGGGCCTTTGAATGAGCAGTTCTTC	CASSAAGGPLNEQFF
NA	TRBJ1-3	TRBV30	NA	TGTGCCTATAAAGACTCTGGAAACACCATATATTTT	CAYKDSGNTIYF
NA	TRBJ2-5	TRBV7-6	NA	TGTGCCAGCAGCTTGCTCTTCGAGACCCAGTACTTC	CASSLLFETQYF
NA	TRBJ1-1	TRBV11-1	NA	TGTGCCAGCGCCGGACCTCAAAACCCTGAAGCTTTCTTT	CASAGPQNPEAFF
TRBD1	TRBJ1-1	TRBV5-1	once	TGTGCCAGCAGCTTGGGACAGGGTTGGAACACTGAAGCTTTCTTT	CASSLGQGWNTEAFF
NA	TRBJ2-5	TRBV10-3	NA	TGTGCCATCAGCCCCTCGGAGAAAGAGACCCAGTACTTC	CAISPSEKETQYF
NA	TRBJ2-4	TRBV5-1	NA	TGCGCCAGCAGCGCCCAGACCAAAAACATTCAGTACTTC	CASSAQTKNIQYF
NA	TRBJ2-7	TRBV6-1	once	TGTGCCAGCTCGATCGGTTCCTACGAGCAGTACTTC	CASSIGSYEQYF
NA	TRBJ2-5	TRBV7-2	NA	TGTGCCAGCAGCCTCGTGGAGGGATTGTCACGAGAGACCCAGTACTTC	CASSLVEGLSRETQYF
TRBD1	TRBJ2-7	TRBV6-1	NA	TGTGCCAGCACTCCCGACAGGGGGTTCTCCTACGAGCAGTACTTC	CASTPDRGFSYEQYF
NA	TRBJ2-5	TRBV30	NA	TGTGCCTGGAGTGGGCAGGAGACCCAGTACTTC	CAWSGQETQYF
NA	TRBJ1-2	TRBV7-2	NA	TGTGCCAGCAGCCAAGCTCTTGGGGTTGGCTATGGCTACACCTTC	CASSQALGVGYGYTF
NA	TRBJ2-7	TRBV18	NA	TGTGCCAGCTCACGACAGAGCTCCTACGAGCAGTACTTC	CASSRQSSYEQYF
NA	TRBJ2-7	TRBV5-1	NA	TGCGCCAGCCGAACCGACGGAAGCTCCTACGAGCAGTACTTC	CASRTDGSSYEQYF
TRBD2	TRBJ2-3	TRBV7-7	once	TGTGCTAGCAGCCGAGCGGGGGGTCGCACAGATACGCAGTATTTT	CASSRAGGRTDTQYF
TRBD2	TRBJ2-1	TRBV9	NA	TGTGCCAGCAGCGTCGGGCTAGCGGGAGATGGTGAGCAGTTCTTC	CASSVGLAGDGEQFF
NA	TRBJ2-5	TRBV6-5	medium-sized	TGTGCCAGCAGTCGGGCCAACCAAGAGACCCAGTACTTC	CASSRANQETQYF
NA	TRBJ2-3	TRBV5-1	once	TGCGCCAGCAGCGTCACTAGTGGCACAGATACGCAGTATTTT	CASSVTSGTDTQYF
NA	TRBJ1-5	TRBV27	NA	TGTGCCAGCAGTTCATCGTGGCAGGGCAATCAGCCCCAGCATTTT	CASSSSWQGNQPQHF
NA	TRBJ2-3	TRBV5-1	NA	TGCGCCAGCAGCCTTGGCGTGTCAGATACGCAGTATTTT	CASSLGVSDTQYF
NA	TRBJ2-1	TRBV13	NA	TGTGCCAGCCGAAGGACCGGAGCCCTTAATGAGCAGTTCTTC	CASRRTGALNEQFF
TRBD1	TRBJ1-5	TRBV27	NA	TGTGCCAGCAGTTCAACAGGGGCGGCTACTGGTCAGCCCCAGCATTTT	CASSSTGAATGQPQHF
TRBD2	TRBJ2-7	TRBV18	NA	TGTGCCAGCTCAGGGGCGGGGGGGCCGAGCGAGCAGTACTTC	CASSGAGGPSEQYF
NA	TRBJ2-3	TRBV6-5	NA	TGTGCCAGCAGTCCCCCGAGCGGAGGGGCCGGTACGCAGTATTTT	CASSPPSGGAGTQYF